Included here is one T cell receptor (beta chain) sequence, with context. Its antigen remains unidentified. Sequencing used immunoSEQ v3. Some clones are missing from TCRdb's copy, which holds only in-frame ones; the method was immunoSEQ multiplex PCR. Among approximately 87,000 clones listed, less than 70% were seen once. This entry is derived from a study of TIL therapy for anti-PD-1-resistant metastatic lung cancer. The time point is: pre-treatment sample, taken before nivolumab and TIL therapy. Pleural nodules or supraclavicular lymph nodes made up most of the excised metastases sampled. Patients were adults with stage 4 NSCLC. This CDR3 is built from 13 residues. J was trimmed by 5 bases and V by 2 bases; bases with no gene match: 0. Germline V gene data show CDR1 as MNHEY and CDR2 as SMNVEV (reference sequence). Study-level results: Compared with baseline intratumoral T cells, expanded TIL cultures were more clonal and less diverse (around 5.9% vs 31%).

This chain joins TRBV27 and TRBJ1-5; TRBD1 matches 7 bases. The sample here was tumor tissue, taken at baseline. This clonotype was sampled from a person between 25 and 80 years old with non-small cell lung cancer. The CDR3 sequence: CASSLQGDQPQHF. The CDR3 DNA reads TGTGCCAGCAGTTTACAGGGGGATCAGCCCCAGCATTTT.